The clone carrying this TCR beta chain has more than one count but fewer than ten. Its antigen is not known. This sample was included in a study of identical twins. The CDR3 extends over 14 amino acids. Trimming took off 5 bases at V and 1 base at J, with 11 bases between the two ends. Each cDNA held unique molecular identifiers, and template switching gave it a universal primer site. TCRdb reprocessed the 5' RACE reads with MiXCR, giving one entry per CDR3 protein. The table includes hundreds of thousands of distinct CDR3 sequences, about 20% detected once. The study, taken as a whole, reports: The authors drew conclusions from cross-sectional statistical analysis rather than following the same donors. The presence of invariant MAIT and iNKT cells could partly confound analyses of zero-insertion sequences.

A further study also used this sample, focusing on T cells expressing NK-cell markers.

The receptor comes from a woman aged 18-29 years in good health. Sequencing was performed on PBMCs. The chain uses TRBV12-3 or TRBV12-4 and TRBJ1-2; no definite D call. CDR3 nucleotide sequence: TGTGCCAGCAGTCCCCGACACTATAACTATGGCTACACCTTC. It is translated as CASSPRHYNYGYTF.